A selection of T cell receptor beta chains follows, all from one sample in a study of cytomegalovirus exposure and HLA in healthy donors. Produced via immunoSEQ multiplex PCR; TCRdb's table is partial and in-frame only. The sample carries roughly 160,000 clones, roughly 80% recorded once. The sequencing sample was made of PBMCs. The receptors come from a woman in her twenties or thirties in good health and CMV-seropositive. CDR3s include the opening cysteine and the closing phenylalanine or tryptophan. The D gene is left open where the match is weak. Only some rows state a clone size, as once, few, many or a class for expanded clones.

abundance: NA; j_gene: TRBJ2-6; d_gene: NA; v_gene: TRBV4-3; CDR3aa: CASSLEGFSGANVLTF; CDR3nt: TGCGCCAGCAGCCTCGAGGGATTCTCAGGGGCCAACGTCCTGACTTTC
abundance: NA; j_gene: TRBJ2-7; d_gene: TRBD2; v_gene: TRBV9; CDR3aa: CASSVDGSGGAYEQYF; CDR3nt: TGTGCCAGCAGCGTAGATGGTAGCGGGGGAGCCTACGAGCAGTACTTC
abundance: NA; j_gene: TRBJ2-1; d_gene: NA; v_gene: TRBV6-5; CDR3aa: CASSYWGGSLNNEQFF; CDR3nt: TGTGCCAGCAGTTACTGGGGGGGCAGCCTAAACAATGAGCAGTTCTTC
abundance: NA; j_gene: TRBJ1-1; d_gene: TRBD1; v_gene: TRBV15; CDR3aa: CATSRVGTGQKNTEAFF; CDR3nt: TGTGCCACCAGCAGAGTTGGAACGGGACAGAAAAACACTGAAGCTTTCTTT
abundance: NA; j_gene: TRBJ1-5; d_gene: TRBD1; v_gene: TRBV12-5; CDR3aa: CASGQGAGNQPQHF; CDR3nt: TGTGCTAGTGGCCAGGGGGCAGGCAATCAGCCCCAGCATTTT
abundance: NA; j_gene: TRBJ1-1; d_gene: NA; v_gene: TRBV7-2; CDR3aa: CASSFTGSTEAFF; CDR3nt: TGTGCCAGCAGCTTTACAGGGAGTACTGAAGCTTTCTTT
abundance: NA; j_gene: TRBJ1-6; d_gene: NA; v_gene: TRBV7-2; CDR3aa: CASSLALSSGRSYNSPLHF; CDR3nt: TGTGCCAGCAGCTTAGCTTTGAGTTCGGGTCGCTCCTATAATTCACCCCTCCACTTT
abundance: NA; j_gene: TRBJ2-1; d_gene: NA; v_gene: TRBV5-4; CDR3aa: CASSLDQGGYNEQFF; CDR3nt: TGTGCCAGCAGCTTGGACCAGGGAGGCTACAATGAGCAGTTCTTC
abundance: NA; j_gene: TRBJ1-6; d_gene: NA; v_gene: TRBV11-1; CDR3aa: CASSFAGKDSPPHF; CDR3nt: TGTGCCAGCAGCTTCGCAGGGAAGGATTCACCCCCCCACTTT
abundance: once; j_gene: TRBJ2-2; d_gene: NA; v_gene: TRBV5-8; CDR3aa: CASSLNWGGAPNTGELFF; CDR3nt: TGTGCCAGCAGCTTGAACTGGGGGGGCGCGCCGAACACCGGGGAGCTGTTTTTT
abundance: NA; j_gene: TRBJ2-7; d_gene: TRBD1; v_gene: TRBV7-9; CDR3aa: CASSLSDRGSYEQYF; CDR3nt: TGTGCCAGCAGCCTGTCGGACAGGGGTTCCTACGAGCAGTACTTC
abundance: NA; j_gene: TRBJ1-2; d_gene: TRBD1; v_gene: TRBV19; CDR3aa: CATSQDRFRYYGYTF; CDR3nt: TGTGCCACCTCTCAGGACAGGTTCAGATACTATGGCTACACCTTC
abundance: NA; j_gene: TRBJ1-5; d_gene: NA; v_gene: TRBV19; CDR3aa: CASRGSGLYSGQPQHF; CDR3nt: TGTGCCAGTAGGGGGTCAGGGCTGTATTCCGGTCAGCCCCAGCATTTT
abundance: few; j_gene: TRBJ2-7; d_gene: TRBD1; v_gene: TRBV2; CDR3aa: CASSSRGTGGFSYEQYF; CDR3nt: TGTGCCAGCAGTTCGCGGGGGACAGGGGGTTTCTCCTACGAGCAGTACTTC
abundance: NA; j_gene: TRBJ1-2; d_gene: TRBD1; v_gene: TRBV7-2; CDR3aa: CASSEGTGGGGYTF; CDR3nt: TGTGCCAGCAGCGAGGGAACAGGGGGCGGTGGCTACACCTTC
abundance: NA; j_gene: TRBJ2-7; d_gene: TRBD2; v_gene: TRBV27; CDR3aa: CASSLMGGSYEQYF; CDR3nt: TGTGCCAGCAGTTTAATGGGAGGGTCCTACGAGCAGTACTTC
abundance: NA; j_gene: TRBJ1-2; d_gene: TRBD1; v_gene: TRBV5-1; CDR3aa: CASSVGQGDNYGYTF; CDR3nt: TGCGCCAGCAGCGTCGGACAGGGGGACAACTATGGCTACACCTTC
abundance: NA; j_gene: TRBJ1-1; d_gene: NA; v_gene: TRBV5-8; CDR3aa: CASSLWVRAEAFF; CDR3nt: TGTGCCAGCAGCTTGTGGGTTCGGGCTGAAGCTTTCTTT
abundance: once; j_gene: TRBJ2-7; d_gene: TRBD1; v_gene: TRBV5-1; CDR3aa: CASSLGDSWVGEQYF; CDR3nt: TGCGCCAGCAGCTTGGGGGACAGCTGGGTGGGCGAGCAGTACTTC
abundance: NA; j_gene: TRBJ2-7; d_gene: NA; v_gene: TRBV4-2; CDR3aa: CASSQEYTYEQYF; CDR3nt: TGTGCCAGCAGCCAAGAGTATACCTACGAGCAGTACTTC
abundance: few; j_gene: TRBJ1-1; d_gene: TRBD1; v_gene: TRBV27; CDR3aa: CASSFGQGYTEAFF; CDR3nt: TGTGCCAGCAGTTTTGGACAGGGCTACACTGAAGCTTTCTTT
abundance: NA; j_gene: TRBJ1-2; d_gene: NA; v_gene: TRBV20-1; CDR3aa: CSAPRGPFNTF; CDR3nt: TGCAGTGCCCCGCGGGGGCCTTTCAACACCTTC
abundance: NA; j_gene: TRBJ1-1; d_gene: NA; v_gene: TRBV29-1; CDR3aa: CSAPGETEAFF; CDR3nt: TGCAGCGCCCCTGGGGAGACTGAAGCTTTCTTT
abundance: NA; j_gene: TRBJ2-5; d_gene: TRBD2; v_gene: TRBV29-1; CDR3aa: CSASDSGIQETQYF; CDR3nt: TGCAGCGCCTCGGATAGCGGGATTCAAGAGACCCAGTACTTC
abundance: once; j_gene: TRBJ2-7; d_gene: TRBD1; v_gene: TRBV28; CDR3aa: CASKDRDLVEQYF; CDR3nt: TGTGCCAGCAAGGACAGGGATCTCGTGGAGCAGTACTTC
abundance: NA; j_gene: TRBJ1-6; d_gene: TRBD1; v_gene: TRBV2; CDR3aa: CASSLDRASPLHF; CDR3nt: TGTGCCAGCAGTCTCGACAGGGCTTCACCCCTCCACTTT
abundance: NA; j_gene: TRBJ1-1; d_gene: NA; v_gene: TRBV12-5; CDR3aa: CASGLVLGAPRANTEAFF; CDR3nt: TGTGCTAGTGGTTTGGTTTTAGGGGCCCCGAGAGCTAACACTGAAGCTTTCTTT
abundance: NA; j_gene: TRBJ2-1; d_gene: NA; v_gene: TRBV5-1; CDR3aa: CASSPRGSGSSYNEQFF; CDR3nt: TGCGCCAGCAGCCCTCGAGGTAGCGGAAGCTCCTACAATGAGCAGTTCTTC
abundance: NA; j_gene: TRBJ1-6; d_gene: NA; v_gene: TRBV5-1; CDR3aa: CASRLNVQVNYNSPLHF; CDR3nt: TGCGCCAGCAGGCTTAACGTACAGGTGAACTATAATTCACCCCTCCACTTT